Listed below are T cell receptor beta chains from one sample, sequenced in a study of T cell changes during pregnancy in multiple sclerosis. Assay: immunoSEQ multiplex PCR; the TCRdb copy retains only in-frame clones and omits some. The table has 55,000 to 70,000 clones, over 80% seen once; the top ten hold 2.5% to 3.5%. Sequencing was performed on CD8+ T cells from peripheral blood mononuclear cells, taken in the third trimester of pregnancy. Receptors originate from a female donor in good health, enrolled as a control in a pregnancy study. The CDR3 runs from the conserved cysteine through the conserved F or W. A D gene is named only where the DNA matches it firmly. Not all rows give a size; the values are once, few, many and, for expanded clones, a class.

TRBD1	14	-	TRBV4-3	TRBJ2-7	TGCGCCAGCAGCCGAGGGACAGGGTCCTACGAGCAGTACTTC	CASSRGTGSYEQYF
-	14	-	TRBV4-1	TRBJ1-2	TGCGCCAGTTCCCCGCCTCGAGGGAACTATGGCTACACCTTC	CASSPPRGNYGYTF
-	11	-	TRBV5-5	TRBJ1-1	TGTGCCAGCAGTTACGACAGTGAAGCTTTCTTT	CASSYDSEAFF
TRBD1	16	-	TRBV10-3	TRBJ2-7	TGTGCCATCGGAGGATTCCCCGGGACAGGGGCTAGTGAGCAGTACTTC	CAIGGFPGTGASEQYF
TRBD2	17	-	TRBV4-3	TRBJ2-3	TGCGCCAGCAGCCCACGGGACGGGGGGGTAGGGACAGATACGCAGTATTTT	CASSPRDGGVGTDTQYF
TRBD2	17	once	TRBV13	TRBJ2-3	TGTGCCAGCAGCCCCATAGCGGGGGGGCGTAGCACAGATACGCAGTATTTT	CASSPIAGGRSTDTQYF
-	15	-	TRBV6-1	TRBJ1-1	TGTGCCAGCAGTGAATGGGGGCGCGGCAACACTGAAGCTTTCTTT	CASSEWGRGNTEAFF
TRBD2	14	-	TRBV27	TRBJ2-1	TGTGCCAGCAGTAGGGCGGGGGCCTACAATGAGCAGTTCTTC	CASSRAGAYNEQFF
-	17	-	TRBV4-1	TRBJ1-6	TGCGCCAGCAGCTACTTACCTCCGGGACAAATTAATTCACCCCTCCACTTT	CASSYLPPGQINSPLHF
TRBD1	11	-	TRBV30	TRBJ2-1	TGTGCCTCCCTGACAGGGTATGAGCAGTTCTTC	CASLTGYEQFF
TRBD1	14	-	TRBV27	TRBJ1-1	TGTGCCAGCAGTCTTTCAGGGGGCGGAACTGAAGCTTTCTTT	CASSLSGGGTEAFF
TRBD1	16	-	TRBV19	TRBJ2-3	TGTGCCAGTAGTTCAACAGGGGAACGGTTCGCAGATACGCAGTATTTT	CASSSTGERFADTQYF
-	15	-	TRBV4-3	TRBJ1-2	TGCGCCAGCAGCCCCTCAGGCAGGGGCGTTTATGGCTACACCTTC	CASSPSGRGVYGYTF
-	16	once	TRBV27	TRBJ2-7	TGTGCCAGCAGTTTAGTGGGCAGGGCCCCATCCTACGAGCAGTACTTC	CASSLVGRAPSYEQYF
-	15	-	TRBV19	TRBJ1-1	TGTGCCAGTAGTAACCGGGACATATGGAGGACTGAAGCTTTCTTT	CASSNRDIWRTEAFF
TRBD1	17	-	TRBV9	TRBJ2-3	TGTGCCAGCAGCCTCCGACAGGGAAAGATGGGCACAGATACGCAGTATTTT	CASSLRQGKMGTDTQYF
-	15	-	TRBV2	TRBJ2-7	TGTGCCAGCAGTGCAGCGGGACAGGATTATTACGAGCAGTACTTC	CASSAAGQDYYEQYF
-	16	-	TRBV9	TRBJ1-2	TGTGCCAGCAGCACCCTAGACAGTTTAATTAACTATGGCTACACCTTC	CASSTLDSLINYGYTF
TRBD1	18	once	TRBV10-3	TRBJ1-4	TGTGCCATCAGTGACCTTTCAAACACAGGGGAAACTAATGAAAAACTGTTTTTT	CAISDLSNTGETNEKLFF
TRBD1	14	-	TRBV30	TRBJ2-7	TGTGCCTGGGGTGCCGGGACAGGGACTTACGAGCAGTACTTC	CAWGAGTGTYEQYF
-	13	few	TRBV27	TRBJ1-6	TGTGCCAGCAGTTTGCAGGGAAGTTCACCCCTCCACTTT	CASSLQGSSPLHF
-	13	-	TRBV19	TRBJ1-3	TGTGCCAGTATCCCGGGGGCTGGAAACACCATATATTTT	CASIPGAGNTIYF
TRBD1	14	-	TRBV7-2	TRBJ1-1	TGTGCCAGCAGCTTAGGACAGGGGCTCACTGAAGCTTTCTTT	CASSLGQGLTEAFF
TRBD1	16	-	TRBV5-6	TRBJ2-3	TGTGCCAGCAGCTTGGACCGGGACAGGGGTTCGGATACGCAGTATTTT	CASSLDRDRGSDTQYF
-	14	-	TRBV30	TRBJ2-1	TGTGCCTGGAGTGTACAGTTCGGGGTTGATGAGCAGTTCTTC	CAWSVQFGVDEQFF
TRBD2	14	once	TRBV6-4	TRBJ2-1	TGTGCCAGCAGTGAAGGCCCTCCGGGGGGTGAGCAGTTCTTC	CASSEGPPGGEQFF
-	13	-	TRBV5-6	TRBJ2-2	TGTGCCAGCAGCCCGGGTCGGGGCGGGGAGCTGTTTTTT	CASSPGRGGELFF
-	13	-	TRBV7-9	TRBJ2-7	TGTGCCAGCAGCTTAGTTGGGCTCTACGAGCAGTACTTC	CASSLVGLYEQYF
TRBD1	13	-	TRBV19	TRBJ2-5	TGTGCCAGCAGGACAGGGGGCGAAGAGACCCAGTACTTC	CASRTGGEETQYF
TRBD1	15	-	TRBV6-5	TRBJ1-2	TGTGCCAGCAGTTACTCGGGCAGGGGGCCGCGTGGCTACACCTTC	CASSYSGRGPRGYTF
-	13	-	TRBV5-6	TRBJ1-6	TGTGCCAGCGGAAGGGACAACAATTCACCCCTCCACTTT	CASGRDNNSPLHF